These 32 T cell receptor beta chains originate from one sample sequenced in a study of blood T cell repertoires in COVID-19. Some clones are missing from TCRdb's copy, which holds only in-frame ones; the method was immunoSEQ multiplex PCR. Counted here are approximately 60,000 clones, approximately 83% occurring once; the ten biggest clones make up approximately 3.5%. The material sequenced was peripheral blood. These receptors came from an elderly woman with acute or convalescent COVID-19.

The chain links TRBV9 to TRBJ2-1; 9 bases match TRBD2. The CDR3 is 15 residues long. Looked up from germline, CDR1 is SGDLS and CDR2 is YYNGEE. V lost 3 bases to trimming and J lost 8 bases; unmatched junction nucleotides: 9. This CDR3 reads CASSATGTSFDEQFF. Written as DNA, the CDR3 is TGTGCCAGCAGCGCTACCGGGACTAGCTTCGATGAGCAGTTCTTC.

The gene calls are TRBV7-9 and TRBJ1-1; unclear D gene. The ends were cut back, 2 bases at V and 0 bases at J, with 4 bases in the middle. This CDR3 region has 13 residues. The germline V gene encodes CDR1 SEHNR and CDR2 FQNEAQ (reference sequence). Here the CDR3 DNA reads TGTGCCAGCAGCTTACCCTTGAACACTGAAGCTTTCTTT. It is translated as CASSLPLNTEAFF.

The V gene is TRBV10-3, the J gene TRBJ1-1; D not resolved. CDR3 length: 12 amino acids. Trimming shortened V by 6 bases and J by 5 bases, and 10 bases separated the two germline ends. The germline V gene encodes CDR1 ENHRY and CDR2 SYGVKD. This chain's CDR3 is CAISSRGTEAFF. The CDR3 bases are TGTGCCATCAGCTCTAGAGGGACTGAAGCTTTCTTT.

The CDR3 spells CASSESPRATYNEQFF. Here the CDR3 DNA reads TGCGCCAGCAGTGAGTCGCCAAGAGCTACTTACAATGAGCAGTTCTTC. V usage is TRBV10-2 and J usage is TRBJ2-1, with D unresolved. The CDR3 loop spans 16 amino acids. Trimming cost V 0 bases and J 4 bases, with 13 bases left between them. The germline CDR1 and CDR2 sequences are WSHSY and SAAADI.

The chain recombines TRBV18 with TRBJ2-7; D may be TRBD1 (6 bases). V was trimmed by 3 bases and J by 0 bases, leaving 9 bases between them. This CDR3 comprises 14 residues. Germline CDR1 and CDR2: KGHSH and LQKENI. DNA for the CDR3: TGTGCCAGCTCACCGACAGGCACCTCCTACGAGCAGTACTTC. This gives the protein CASSPTGTSYEQYF.

This clone has only a few counts. The rearrangement joins TRBV6-5 to TRBJ2-1; 7 nucleotides align to TRBD2. The CDR3 covers 16 residues. Trimming removed 2 bases from V and 10 bases from J; junction bases left unmatched: 14. Germline V gene sequence: CDR1 MNHEY, CDR2 SVGAGI. The CDR3 region is CASSYNPGRGSGEQFF. The DNA of the CDR3 is TGTGCCAGCAGTTACAACCCAGGGAGGGGTTCTGGGGAGCAGTTCTTC.

CDR3 bases: TGTGCCAGCAGCTTGGTGACAGGGCAGAATTCACCCCTCCACTTT. Its translation: CASSLVTGQNSPLHF. The chain links TRBV5-4 to TRBJ1-6; TRBD1 agrees at 7 bases. This CDR3 is built from 15 residues. The germline CDR1 and CDR2 sequences are SGHNT and YYREEE (reference sequence). The V and J ends lost 0 bases and 7 bases, in that order; junction bases with no gene match: 4.

The chain links TRBV2 to TRBJ1-3, with D possibly matching TRBD1 (6 bases). CDR1 SNHLY and CDR2 FYNNEI come from the germline V gene. The CDR3 is 16 amino acids. V lost 11 bases and J lost 0, with 20 bases in between. The CDR3 sequence: CASSGRGRSSGNTIYF. The CDR3 nucleotides read TGTGCCTCCAGTGGCAGGGGCCGTTCCTCTGGAAACACCATATATTTT.

The genes are TRBV11-2 and TRBJ2-7; 14 positions agree with TRBD2. This CDR3 contains 17 residues. From germline, CDR1 is SGHAT and CDR2 FQNNGV. Germline trimming cut 5 bases from V and 7 bases from J; bases unmatched to any gene: 13. CDR3 amino acids: CASSPPGLAGGRGEQYF. The CDR3 DNA reads as TGTGCCAGCAGCCCCCCCGGACTAGCGGGAGGAAGGGGGGAGCAGTACTTC.

This clone occurred a few times. The chain couples TRBV13 to TRBJ2-3; TRBD2 aligns across 13 bases. This CDR3 has 17 amino acids. The germline V gene has CDR1 PRHDT and CDR2 FYEKMQ (reference sequence). With 2 bases clipped from V and 4 bases from J, the junction kept 6 bases outside the gene matches. This CDR3 is CASSLRSGTSGADTQYF. CDR3 DNA sequence: TGTGCCAGCAGCTTAAGGTCCGGGACTAGCGGGGCAGATACGCAGTATTTT. Complete variable domain (other parts from reference TRBV13 and TRBJ2-3): AAGVIQSPRHLIKEKRETATLKCYPIPRHDTVYWYQQGPGQDPQFLISFYEKMQSDKGSIPDRFSAQQFSDYHSELNMSSLELGDSALYFCASSLRSGTSGADTQYFGPGTRLTVL.

The chain links TRBV30 to TRBJ1-5; 8 bases match TRBD1. The CDR3 covers 13 residues. The ends lost 1 base at V and 4 bases at J; junction bases unmatched: 0. CDR1 is GTSNPN, CDR2 SVGIG, per germline (reference sequence). The CDR3 DNA reads TGTGCCTGGAGTGGACAGGGGAATCAGCCCCAGCATTTT. This translates into CAWSGQGNQPQHF.

This rearrangement joins TRBV7-3 to TRBJ2-1; 9 bases align to TRBD1. Germline V gene sequence: CDR1 SGHTA, CDR2 FQGTGA. The CDR3 has 16 amino acids. V lost 4 bases to trimming and J lost 1 base; unmatched junction nucleotides: 5. CDR3 sequence: CASSSPDRGSYNEQFF. The CDR3 DNA reads as TGTGCCAGCAGCTCCCCTGACAGGGGGTCCTACAATGAGCAGTTCTTC.

The chain employs TRBV7-2 and TRBJ1-1; TRBD1 matches at 7 bases. The junction had 7 bases not matched to a gene; V was cut back by 5 bases and J by 1 base. The germline CDR1 and CDR2 sequences are SGHTA and FQGNSA. This CDR3 spans 15 amino acids. The CDR3: CASSPAGQTNTEAFF. The CDR3 bases are TGTGCCAGCAGCCCTGCGGGACAGACGAACACTGAAGCTTTCTTT.

The chain is built from TRBV28 and TRBJ1-1; D possibly corresponds to TRBD1 (6 bases). V dropped 5 bases and J dropped 0 bases, with 13 bases sitting between them. In germline, CDR1 is MDHEN, CDR2 SYDVKM. The CDR3 length is 15 residues. The CDR3 sequence is CASSLRQVLNTEAFF. CDR3 nucleotides: TGTGCCAGCAGTCTTCGACAGGTCTTGAACACTGAAGCTTTCTTT. Using reference TRBV28 and TRBJ1-1 for the parts outside the CDR3, the full variable domain is DVKVTQSSRYLVKRTGEKVFLECVQDMDHENMFWYRQDPGLGLRLIYFSYDVKMKEKGDIPEGYSVSREKKERFSLILESASTNQTSMYLCASSLRQVLNTEAFFGQGTRLTVV.

V and J are TRBV5-1 and TRBJ2-4, with a weak D call TRBD2 (6 bases). Germline V gene sequence: CDR1 SGHRS, CDR2 YFSETQ. The CDR3 is made up of 14 amino acids. Trimming removed 1 base from V and 1 base from J, with 6 bases in between. CDR3 nucleotide sequence: TGCGCCAGCAGCTTGAGCGGGGCCAAAAACATTCAGTACTTC. Its translation: CASSLSGAKNIQYF.

V and J are TRBV19 and TRBJ1-5; possibly TRBD1 for D (5 bases). V dropped 3 bases and J dropped 4 bases, with 19 bases sitting between them. Germline V gene sequence: CDR1 LNHDA, CDR2 SQIVND (reference sequence). The CDR3 covers 17 residues. The CDR3 loop is CASSMTPRGRSNQPQHF. CDR3 coding DNA: TGTGCCAGTAGTATGACCCCGCGGGGCAGATCTAATCAGCCCCAGCATTTT.

This sequence joins TRBV9 and TRBJ1-1; the D gene is possibly TRBD1 (5 bases). Trimming stripped 2 bases from V and 2 bases from J, with 10 bases between. The V gene's germline CDR1 is SGDLS and CDR2 YYNGEE. The CDR3 runs to 14 residues. The chain's CDR3 is CASSVDTSNTEAFF. Here the CDR3 DNA reads TGTGCCAGCAGCGTGGACACATCTAACACTGAAGCTTTCTTT.

The V call is TRBV18, the J call TRBJ1-6, with D uncertain. The CDR3 has 14 amino acids. Germline V gives CDR1 KGHSH, CDR2 LQKENI. The V end lost 5 bases, the J end lost 4 bases, and 9 bases lay between the germline ends. CDR3 DNA sequence: TGTGCCAGCTCATCGACCGGGTATAATTCACCCCTCCACTTT. Protein: CASSSTGYNSPLHF. The full variable domain, its missing parts supplied by reference TRBV18 and TRBJ1-6, is NAGVMQNPRHLVRRRGQEARLRCSPMKGHSHVYWYRQLPEEGLKFMVYLQKENIIDESGMPKERFSAEFPKEGPSILRIQQVVRGDSAAYFCASSSTGYNSPLHFGNGTRLTVT.

The rearrangement links TRBV7-3 to TRBJ2-1; 10 nucleotides line up with TRBD2. The CDR3 runs to 17 residues. The germline V gene encodes CDR1 SGHTA and CDR2 FQGTGA. After removal of 4 bases from V and 7 bases from J, the junction contained 13 bases not matched to a gene. Here the CDR3 reads CASSSGASGRSANEQFF. CDR3 coding DNA: TGTGCCAGCAGCTCAGGGGCTAGCGGGAGAAGTGCTAATGAGCAGTTCTTC.

The rearrangement links TRBV4-1 to TRBJ1-5, with a weak D call TRBD1 (6 bases). The V and J ends lost 1 base and 2 bases respectively, with 9 bases between them. The germline CDR1 and CDR2 sequences are MGHRA and YSYEKL. CDR3 length: 15 amino acids. CDR3: CASSQGRQGNQPQHF. In DNA, the CDR3 is TGCGCCAGCAGCCAAGGCCGACAGGGCAATCAGCCCCAGCATTTT.

This clone was observed at least ten times. The J gene is TRBJ2-7, the V gene TRBV28; D is undetermined. The length of the CDR3 is 16 residues. V shed 5 bases and J shed 0 bases, with 17 bases lying between them. CDR1 and CDR2 from the germline V gene are MDHEN and SYDVKM. The DNA of the CDR3 is TGTGCCAGCAGTCCCGACGACTGGCGGAGCTCCTACGAGCAGTACTTC. This translates into CASSPDDWRSSYEQYF.

The rearrangement links TRBV5-1 to TRBJ2-5, with D perhaps matching TRBD2 (6 bases). Germline lookup yields CDR1 SGHRS and CDR2 YFSETQ. V shed 5 bases and J shed 2 bases, with 10 bases lying between them. This CDR3 has 13 residues. This chain's CDR3 is CASSSGTQETQYF. In nucleotides, the CDR3 is TGCGCCAGCAGTTCGGGGACTCAAGAGACCCAGTACTTC. Complete variable domain (other parts from reference TRBV5-1 and TRBJ2-5): KAGVTQTPRYLIKTRGQQVTLSCSPISGHRSVSWYQQTPGQGLQFLFEYFSETQRNKGNFPGRFSGRQFSNSRSEMNVSTLELGDSALYLCASSSGTQETQYFGPGTRLLVL.

The V and J genes are TRBV9 and TRBJ2-1, with TRBD2 matching over 13 bases. The germline V gene encodes CDR1 SGDLS and CDR2 YYNGEE. There are 17 residues in the CDR3. Trimming took 4 bases from V and 6 from J; bases not matched to a gene: 10. The CDR3 bases are TGTGCCAGCAGCCCCAGACTAGCGGGAGGCCGGGCCAATGAGCAGTTCTTC. This translates into CASSPRLAGGRANEQFF. Full variable domain (remainder filled in from reference TRBV9 and TRBJ2-1): DSGVTQTPKHLITATGQRVTLRCSPRSGDLSVYWYQQSLDQGLQFLIQYYNGEERAKGNILERFSAQQFPDLHSELNLSSLELGDSALYFCASSPRLAGGRANEQFFGPGTRLTVL.

CDR3 region: CASRGGQGREQYF. The CDR3 DNA reads TGTGCCAGCAGGGGGGGACAGGGGCGCGAGCAGTACTTC. This rearrangement joins TRBV28 to TRBJ2-7; 10 nucleotides line up with TRBD1. The V gene's germline CDR1 is MDHEN and CDR2 SYDVKM. The trim removed 6 bases at V and 6 bases at J, leaving 5 bases unmatched. The length of the CDR3 is 13 residues.

V usage is TRBV27 and J usage is TRBJ1-6; 8 bases are a match to TRBD1. The V gene's germline CDR1 is MNHEY and CDR2 SMNVEV (reference sequence). J lost 0 bases, V lost 5 bases, and 0 bases had no gene match. The CDR3 consists of 15 residues. In DNA, the CDR3 is TGTGCCAGCAGTACAGGGGGCTCCTATAATTCACCCCTCCACTTT. It encodes CASSTGGSYNSPLHF.

J is TRBJ2-1 and V is TRBV5-5; weak D call: TRBD2 (6 bases). Trimming took 1 base from V and 3 from J, leaving 8 bases between them. The CDR3 runs 14 residues. From germline, CDR1 is SGHKS and CDR2 YYEKEE (reference sequence). For the CDR3, the DNA is TGTGCCAGCAGCTTGCGGGAGTTCTACAATGAGCAGTTCTTC. It codes for CASSLREFYNEQFF.

V and J are TRBV9 and TRBJ1-2, with D possibly TRBD1 on 5 matching bases. V lost 0 bases and J 2 bases, leaving 11 bases between the germline ends. The CDR3 covers 15 residues. Germline values: CDR1 SGDLS, CDR2 YYNGEE. The CDR3 DNA follows: TGTGCCAGCAGCGTAGCGGGGGAACCCAACTATGGCTACACCTTC. Its translation is CASSVAGEPNYGYTF.

This clone was seen more than once but under ten times. The CDR3 protein is CASNWGGVDQPQHF. Written as DNA, the CDR3 is TGTGCCAGTAACTGGGGGGGGGTCGATCAGCCCCAGCATTTT. V gene TRBV19 combines with J gene TRBJ1-5; weak D call: TRBD1 (5 bases). Germline CDR1 LNHDA, CDR2 SQIVND (reference sequence). Trimming pared 7 bases from V and 5 bases from J, leaving 15 bases between. This CDR3 is 14 amino acids long.

V and J are TRBV2 and TRBJ1-1; the D gene is possibly TRBD1 (5 bases). Germline V gene data show CDR1 as SNHLY and CDR2 as FYNNEI. The germline V and J ends were trimmed by 4 bases and 8 bases, with 20 bases remaining between them. CDR3 size: 15 residues. In DNA, the CDR3 is TGTGCCAGCAGTGTGTCAACAGGCTCAACCTACGAAGCTTTCTTT. It codes for CASSVSTGSTYEAFF.

The rearrangement links TRBV28 to TRBJ1-4; 8 bases line up with TRBD1. The CDR3 extends over 15 amino acids. V was pared by 6 bases and J by 8 bases, with 11 bases of the junction left unmatched. CDR1 MDHEN and CDR2 SYDVKM come from the germline V gene. CDR3 region: CASRAFGTGKEKLFF. The CDR3 DNA reads TGTGCCAGCAGAGCTTTCGGGACAGGCAAAGAAAAACTGTTTTTT.

A single count supports this clone. The V and J genes are TRBV19 and TRBJ1-1; D is uncertain. V lost 6 bases, J lost 2 bases, and 16 bases lay in between. The CDR3 runs to 15 residues. CDR1 LNHDA and CDR2 SQIVND come from the germline V gene (reference sequence). The CDR3 DNA reads as TGTGCCAGTAGGCACGACGGAGCAGTTAACACTGAAGCTTTCTTT. As protein: CASRHDGAVNTEAFF.

The chain recombines TRBV11-2 with TRBJ1-3, with 8 positions matching TRBD1. Germline loops: CDR1 SGHAT, CDR2 FQNNGV. CDR3 length: 15 residues. After removal of 0 bases from V and 2 bases from J, the junction contained 0 bases not matched to a gene. CDR3 coding DNA: TGTGCCAGCAGCTTAGAGACAGGGGCTGGAAACACCATATATTTT. Its protein is CASSLETGAGNTIYF.